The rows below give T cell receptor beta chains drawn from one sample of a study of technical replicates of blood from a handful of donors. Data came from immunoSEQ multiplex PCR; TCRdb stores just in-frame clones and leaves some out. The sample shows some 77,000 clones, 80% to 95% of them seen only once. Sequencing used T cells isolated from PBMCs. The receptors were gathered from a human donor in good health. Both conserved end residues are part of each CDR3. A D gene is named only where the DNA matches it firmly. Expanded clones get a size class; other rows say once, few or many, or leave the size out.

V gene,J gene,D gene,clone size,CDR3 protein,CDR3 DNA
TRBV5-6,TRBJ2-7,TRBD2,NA,CASSLVPLAGVGEQYF,TGTGCCAGCAGCTTGGTTCCCCTAGCGGGAGTTGGCGAGCAGTACTTC
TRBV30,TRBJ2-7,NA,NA,CAWSADRSSYEQYF,TGTGCCTGGAGCGCAGACAGGAGCTCCTACGAGCAGTACTTC
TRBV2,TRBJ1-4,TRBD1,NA,CASSEGTDTNEKLFF,TGTGCCAGCAGTGAGGGGACAGATACTAATGAAAAACTGTTTTTT
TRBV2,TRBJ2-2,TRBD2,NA,CASYRLAGGTGELFF,TGTGCCAGCTATAGACTAGCGGGGGGCACCGGGGAGCTGTTTTTT
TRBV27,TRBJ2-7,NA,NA,CASRTVYEQYF,TGTGCCTCCCGGACTGTCTACGAGCAGTACTTC
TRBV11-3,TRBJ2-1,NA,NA,CASSLGPNNEQFF,TGTGCCAGCAGCTTAGGTCCCAACAATGAGCAGTTCTTC
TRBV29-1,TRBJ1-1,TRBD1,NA,CSAKKGAGTEAFF,TGCAGCGCAAAGAAGGGGGCGGGCACTGAAGCTTTCTTT
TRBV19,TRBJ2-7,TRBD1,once,CASSMTGTGSSEQYF,TGTGCCAGTAGTATGACGGGGACAGGGAGCTCCGAGCAGTACTTC
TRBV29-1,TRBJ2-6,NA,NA,CSVYSGANVLTF,TGCAGCGTCTACTCTGGGGCCAACGTCCTGACTTTC
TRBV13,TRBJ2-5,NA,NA,CASSPKEAGAQETQYF,TGTGCCAGCAGCCCTAAAGAGGCAGGGGCCCAAGAGACCCAGTACTTC
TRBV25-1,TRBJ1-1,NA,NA,CASSESSGLATEAFF,TGTGCCAGCAGTGAATCAAGTGGCCTTGCCACTGAAGCTTTCTTT
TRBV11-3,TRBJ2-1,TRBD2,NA,CASSLFRILAGVGVWEQFF,TGTGCCAGCAGCTTATTCCGGATACTAGCGGGAGTAGGCGTGTGGGAGCAGTTCTTC
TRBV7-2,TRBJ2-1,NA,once,CASSLGPGSWEQNNEQFF,TGTGCCAGCAGCTTAGGACCGGGGAGTTGGGAACAAAACAATGAGCAGTTCTTC
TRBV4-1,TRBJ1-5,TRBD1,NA,CASSQAQGEWNQPQHF,TGCGCCAGCAGCCAAGCCCAGGGGGAATGGAATCAGCCCCAGCATTTT
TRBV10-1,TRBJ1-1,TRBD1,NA,CASSERTGARDTEAFF,TGCGCCAGCAGTGAGAGGACAGGGGCGCGGGACACTGAAGCTTTCTTT
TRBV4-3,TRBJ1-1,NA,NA,CASSQGGLAEAFF,TGCGCCAGCAGCCAGGGTGGGCTGGCGGAAGCTTTCTTT
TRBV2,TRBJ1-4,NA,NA,CASSPKTYRDEKLFF,TGTGCCAGCAGTCCCAAGACATACCGAGATGAAAAACTGTTTTTT
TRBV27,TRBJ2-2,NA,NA,CASSLGGFYTGELFF,TGTGCCAGCAGTCTCGGGGGATTTTACACCGGGGAGCTGTTTTTT
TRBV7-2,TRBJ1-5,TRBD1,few,CASSPGQVRGQPQHF,TGTGCCAGCAGCCCGGGACAGGTTCGGGGACAGCCCCAGCATTTT
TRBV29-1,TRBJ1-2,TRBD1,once,CSVDRGLGGYTF,TGCAGCGTTGACAGGGGGCTAGGGGGCTACACCTTC
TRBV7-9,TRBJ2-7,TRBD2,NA,CASSLFALAGTYEQYF,TGTGCCAGCAGCTTATTCGCTCTAGCGGGGACCTACGAGCAGTACTTC
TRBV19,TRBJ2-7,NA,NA,CASSIDSASVAYEQYF,TGTGCCAGTAGTATAGATAGTGCTAGCGTCGCCTACGAGCAGTACTTC
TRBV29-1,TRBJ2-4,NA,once,CSVGETGNIQYF,TGCAGCGTTGGCGAGACAGGAAACATTCAGTACTTC
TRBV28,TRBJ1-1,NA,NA,CASSLLLDREKDTEAFF,TGTGCCAGCAGTTTACTCCTCGACCGGGAGAAGGACACTGAAGCTTTCTTT
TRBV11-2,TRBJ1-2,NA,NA,CASSLWGGSYGYTF,TGTGCCAGCAGCTTATGGGGGGGCAGCTATGGCTACACCTTC
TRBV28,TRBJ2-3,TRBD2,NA,CASSLGGRAPDTQYF,TGTGCCAGCAGTTTAGGCGGGAGGGCCCCAGATACGCAGTATTTT
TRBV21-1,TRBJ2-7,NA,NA,CASSGTPYEQYF,TGTGCCAGCAGCGGGACACCTTACGAGCAGTACTTC
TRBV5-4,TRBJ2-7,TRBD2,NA,CASSLAVAGVKDEQYF,TGTGCCAGCAGCTTGGCGGTAGCGGGAGTGAAGGACGAGCAGTACTTC
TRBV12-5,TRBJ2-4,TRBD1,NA,CASGAGQGINIQYF,TGTGCTAGTGGCGCCGGACAGGGGATAAACATTCAGTACTTC
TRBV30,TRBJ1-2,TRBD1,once,CAWGGTGADGYTF,TGTGCCTGGGGAGGGACAGGGGCGGATGGCTACACCTTC
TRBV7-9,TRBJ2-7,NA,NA,CASSNHGSGTYEQYF,TGTGCCAGCAGCAATCACGGGTCCGGGACCTACGAGCAGTACTTC
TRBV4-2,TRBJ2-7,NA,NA,CASSQESASFGEQYF,TGTGCCAGCAGCCAAGAAAGCGCTAGCTTTGGCGAGCAGTACTTC
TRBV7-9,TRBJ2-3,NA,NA,CASSLDFFTQGRDTQYF,TGTGCCAGCAGCTTAGATTTTTTTACGCAGGGAAGGGATACGCAGTATTTT
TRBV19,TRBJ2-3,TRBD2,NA,CASSSAGVYTDTQYF,TGTGCCAGTAGTTCAGCGGGAGTTTATACAGATACGCAGTATTTT
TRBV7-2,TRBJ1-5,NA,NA,CASSLHGTNQPQHF,TGTGCCAGCAGCTTACACGGGACAAATCAGCCCCAGCATTTT
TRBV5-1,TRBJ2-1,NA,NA,CASSLVSSGSYYNEQFF,TGCGCCAGCAGCTTGGTCTCGTCGGGTTCGTACTACAATGAGCAGTTCTTC
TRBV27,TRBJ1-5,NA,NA,CASSLRVGNQPQHF,TGTGCCAGCAGTTTACGGGTTGGCAATCAGCCCCAGCATTTT
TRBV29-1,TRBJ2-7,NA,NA,CSVGRQAKPYEQYF,TGCAGCGTTGGAAGACAGGCGAAACCCTACGAGCAGTACTTC
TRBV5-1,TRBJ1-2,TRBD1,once,CASSRRDREGYTF,TGCGCCAGCAGCCGCCGGGACAGGGAAGGCTACACCTTC
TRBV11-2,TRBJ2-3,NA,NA,CASSLGTGTKSTDTQYF,TGTGCCAGCAGCTTAGGTACCGGGACAAAAAGCACAGATACGCAGTATTTT
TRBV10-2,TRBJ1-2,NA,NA,CASSEGQAGDYGYTF,TGCGCCAGCAGTGAAGGTCAGGCGGGAGACTATGGCTACACCTTC
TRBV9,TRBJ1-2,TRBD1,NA,CASAGGRGYTF,TGTGCGTCAGCAGGGGGCCGTGGCTACACCTTC
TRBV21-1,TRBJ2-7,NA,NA,CASSKRLPCRAGVYEQYF,TGTGCCAGCAGCAAACGGCTACCGTGCCGAGCTGGAGTCTACGAGCAGTACTTC
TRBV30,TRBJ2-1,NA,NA,CAWSGGTRGNEQFF,TGTGCCTGGAGCGGTGGGACAAGAGGAAATGAGCAGTTCTTC
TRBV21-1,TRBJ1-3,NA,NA,CASTKRGAGNTIYF,TGTGCCAGCACCAAAAGGGGTGCTGGAAACACCATATATTTT
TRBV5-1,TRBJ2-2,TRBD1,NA,CASSLGTGGPNWWDTGELFF,TGCGCCAGCAGCCTAGGGACAGGGGGCCCTAATTGGTGGGACACCGGGGAGCTGTTTTTT
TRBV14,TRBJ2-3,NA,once,CASSQPTEFSTDTQYF,TGTGCCAGCAGCCAACCAACTGAGTTTAGCACAGATACGCAGTATTTT
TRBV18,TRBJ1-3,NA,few,CASSGDLYSGNTIYF,TGTGCCAGCTCAGGGGACTTATACTCTGGAAACACCATATATTTT
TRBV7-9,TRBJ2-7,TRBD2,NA,CASSLASGSYEQYF,TGTGCCAGCAGCTTAGCTAGCGGGAGTTACGAGCAGTACTTC
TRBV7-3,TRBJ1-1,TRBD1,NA,CASSLMGTENTEAFF,TGTGCCAGCAGCTTAATGGGGACAGAGAACACTGAAGCTTTCTTT
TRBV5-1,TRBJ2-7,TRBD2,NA,CASSLLGYGGRGEQYF,TGCGCCAGCAGCTTGCTAGGGTATGGCGGGAGAGGCGAGCAGTACTTC
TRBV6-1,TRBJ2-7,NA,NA,CASSEIGEASYEQYF,TGTGCCAGCAGTGAAATTGGCGAGGCCTCCTACGAGCAGTACTTC
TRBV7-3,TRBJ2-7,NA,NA,CASSSDDRRGPGGQYF,TGTGCCAGCAGCTCAGACGACCGTAGAGGGCCCGGGGGGCAGTACTTC
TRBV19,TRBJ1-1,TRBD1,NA,CASSTLDRGGSAEAFF,TGTGCCAGTAGTACCCTGGACAGGGGGGGAAGCGCTGAAGCTTTCTTT